These T cell receptor beta chains were read from a single sample in a study of blood T cell repertoires in COVID-19. Assay used: immunoSEQ multiplex PCR; TCRdb lists only in-frame clones, some missing. The table shows 150,000 to 200,000 clones, with 70% to 90% occurring only once. The source material was peripheral blood. The receptors come from a man between 60 and 75 years old with acute or convalescent COVID-19. The CDR3 runs from the conserved cysteine through the conserved F or W. D genes are given only for firm matches. Rows give clone size only sometimes, using once, few, many, or a class for an expanded clone.

CDR3aa	CDR3nt	abundance	d_gene	j_gene	v_gene
CASSLGASSLYEQFF	TGTGCCAGCAGCTTGGGGGCTAGTTCCCTTTATGAGCAGTTCTTC	.	.	TRBJ2-1	TRBV7-2
CASSQWELNQPQHF	TGCGCCAGCAGCCAGTGGGAGCTCAATCAGCCCCAGCATTTT	.	.	TRBJ1-5	TRBV4-1
CASSSSGGAYNEQFF	TGTGCCAGCAGCTCTAGCGGAGGCGCCTACAATGAGCAGTTCTTC	.	TRBD2	TRBJ2-1	TRBV11-3
CASSLGDGWETQYF	TGTGCCAGCAGCTTAGGTGACGGGTGGGAGACCCAGTACTTC	.	.	TRBJ2-5	TRBV7-9
CASSLGGTGNPSIQYF	TGTGCCAGCAGCTTAGGTGGGACAGGGAACCCTAGCATTCAGTACTTC	once	TRBD1	TRBJ2-4	TRBV7-8
CASSIPHIGTNGYTF	TGTGCCAGTAGTATACCTCATATCGGGACAAATGGCTACACCTTC	once	.	TRBJ1-2	TRBV19
CASSQDGAGAYTEAFF	TGTGCCAGCAGCCAAGATGGGGCAGGGGCTTATACTGAAGCTTTCTTT	.	.	TRBJ1-1	TRBV3-1/TRBV3-2
CASSQGLAGGNYNEQFF	TGTGCCAGCAGCCAGGGCCTAGCGGGAGGGAATTACAATGAGCAGTTCTTC	.	TRBD2	TRBJ2-1	TRBV3-1/TRBV3-2
CASSFRGTDTQYF	TGTGCCAGCAGTTTTCGGGGCACAGATACGCAGTATTTT	.	.	TRBJ2-3	TRBV12-3/TRBV12-4
CASSAGTGGPEAFF	TGTGCCAGCAGCGCCGGGACAGGGGGACCTGAAGCTTTCTTT	.	TRBD1	TRBJ1-1	TRBV7-8
CASGPRNSPLHF	TGTGCCAGCGGGCCCCGAAATTCACCCCTCCACTTT	.	.	TRBJ1-6	TRBV6-5
CAWSGGTGVIYGYTF	TGTGCCTGGAGTGGGGGGACAGGGGTTATCTATGGCTACACCTTC	.	TRBD1	TRBJ1-2	TRBV30
CASSIVPGAQPQHF	TGTGCCAGTAGTATAGTTCCAGGCGCGCAGCCCCAGCATTTT	few	.	TRBJ1-5	TRBV19
CAWRRPGTGNTIYF	TGTGCCTGGAGACGTCCGGGAACGGGAAACACCATATATTTT	.	.	TRBJ1-3	TRBV30
CASSDPGTEAFF	TGTGCCAGCAGTGATCCGGGCACTGAAGCTTTCTTT	.	.	TRBJ1-1	TRBV6-1
CASSLRTSGLNEQFF	TGTGCCAGCAGCTTAAGGACTAGCGGGCTAAATGAGCAGTTCTTC	.	TRBD2	TRBJ2-1	TRBV7-3
CASSSGTGSEKLFF	TGCGCCAGCAGCTCCGGGACAGGGAGTGAAAAACTGTTTTTT	.	TRBD1	TRBJ1-4	TRBV5-1
CASSYSTGSWYGYTF	TGTGCCAGCAGTTACTCGACGGGAAGTTGGTATGGCTACACCTTC	.	.	TRBJ1-2	TRBV6-6
CASSLGQPYSTEAFF	TGCGCCAGCAGCTTGGGACAGCCCTATTCCACTGAAGCTTTCTTT	.	.	TRBJ1-1	TRBV5-1
CASSLSRARPGNTIYF	TGTGCCAGCAGTTTGAGCAGGGCGCGCCCTGGAAACACCATATATTTT	.	.	TRBJ1-3	TRBV28
CASSLAGTGEANEQFF	TGTGCCAGCAGCTTGGCCGGGACAGGGGAAGCAAATGAGCAGTTCTTC	.	TRBD1	TRBJ2-1	TRBV5-5
CASSPPGHGNTIYF	TGTGCCAGCAGTCCCCCGGGACACGGAAACACCATATATTTT	.	.	TRBJ1-3	TRBV28
CASSPSGVSSYEQYF	TGTGCCAGCAGTCCTTCAGGGGTCTCCTCCTACGAGCAGTACTTC	once	.	TRBJ2-7	TRBV28
CASSFRVGYGYTF	TGTGCCAGCAGCTTTCGGGTGGGCTATGGCTACACCTTC	.	.	TRBJ1-2	TRBV5-5
CASSSQGTAYGYTF	TGTGCCAGCTCAAGCCAAGGGACAGCCTATGGCTACACCTTC	.	TRBD1	TRBJ1-2	TRBV18
CASSLEGAYNEQFF	TGTGCCAGCAGCTTAGAAGGGGCGTACAATGAGCAGTTCTTC	.	.	TRBJ2-1	TRBV7-9
CASSHPGEWGGKAFF	TGCGCCAGCAGCCACCCCGGGGAGTGGGGGGGCAAAGCTTTCTTT	.	.	TRBJ1-1	TRBV4-1
CASSEVPFTGTEAFF	TGTGCCAGCAGTGAAGTGCCTTTTACGGGCACTGAAGCTTTCTTT	.	.	TRBJ1-1	TRBV2
CPGSAPRCRTENTEAFF	TGTCCTGGGAGCGCACCCCGCTGTAGGACAGAGAACACTGAAGCTTTCTTT	.	.	TRBJ1-1	TRBV22-1
CAWSGGANEKLFF	TGTGCCTGGAGTGGAGGAGCTAATGAAAAACTGTTTTTT	.	.	TRBJ1-4	TRBV30
CASSRGGDQPQHF	TGTGCCAGCTCACGCGGGGGGGATCAGCCCCAGCATTTT	.	.	TRBJ1-5	TRBV18
CASSFTGPRDYGYTF	TGTGCCAGCAGCTTCACAGGGCCGAGGGACTATGGCTACACCTTC	.	.	TRBJ1-2	TRBV11-2
CASKPGQYTGELFF	TGTGCCAGCAAACCGGGACAGTACACCGGGGAGCTGTTTTTT	.	TRBD1	TRBJ2-2	TRBV27
CASSLTSHVGGNTGELFF	TGTGCCAGCAGCTTAACCAGTCACGTGGGAGGAAACACCGGGGAGCTGTTTTTT	.	.	TRBJ2-2	TRBV7-3
CASSPEGNDPRGGELFF	TGTGCCAGCAGCCCAGAGGGGAATGACCCCCGGGGCGGGGAGCTGTTTTTT	few	.	TRBJ2-2	TRBV4-2
CASSLIPGGRETQYF	TGTGCCAGCAGCTTAATTCCAGGGGGTAGGGAGACCCAGTACTTC	.	TRBD1	TRBJ2-5	TRBV7-3
CASSSGTGDTGELFF	TGTGCCAGCTCATCTGGGACAGGGGACACCGGGGAGCTGTTTTTT	.	TRBD1	TRBJ2-2	TRBV18
CASSLLGAMETQYF	TGTGCCAGCAGTTTATTAGGGGCGATGGAGACCCAGTACTTC	few	.	TRBJ2-5	TRBV28
CASSQGSAGGRDEQYF	TGTGCCAGCAGCCAAGGGTCAGCGGGAGGGCGGGACGAGCAGTACTTC	.	TRBD2	TRBJ2-7	TRBV3-1/TRBV3-2
CASKPSGRGTDTQYF	TGTGCCAGCAAACCTAGCGGGAGGGGAACAGATACGCAGTATTTT	.	TRBD2	TRBJ2-3	TRBV3-1/TRBV3-2